Below, 17 T cell receptor beta chains from the same sample are listed, as sequenced in a study of blood T cell repertoires in COVID-19. Sequencing used immunoSEQ multiplex PCR; TCRdb keeps in-frame clones, though not all of them. Counted here are about 140,000 clones, roughly 76% occurring once; the ten biggest clones make up over 10%. The material sequenced was peripheral blood. These receptors were taken from an elderly man with acute or convalescent COVID-19.

V gene TRBV28 combines with J gene TRBJ1-1; the D gene is possibly TRBD1 (5 bases). Trimming pared 5 bases from V and 4 bases from J, leaving 23 bases between. Looked up from germline, CDR1 is MDHEN and CDR2 is SYDVKM. The CDR3 runs 17 residues. CDR3 in amino acids: CASSLRRTPGRGTEAFF. The CDR3 DNA follows: TGTGCCAGCAGTCTCCGACGGACTCCGGGGAGGGGCACTGAAGCTTTCTTT.

V usage is TRBV5-1 and J usage is TRBJ2-2, with a tentative D call TRBD1 (6 bases). Trimming removed 4 bases at V and 1 base at J, with 8 bases between. The CDR3 spans 14 residues. Germline loops: CDR1 SGHRS, CDR2 YFSETQ. CDR3 amino acids: CASSTTGNTGELFF. Written as DNA, the CDR3 is TGCGCCAGCAGCACGACAGGGAACACCGGGGAGCTGTTTTTT.

The CDR3, as DNA: TGTGCCTGGAATTTACAGGGAGACTATGGCTACACCTTC. This translates into CAWNLQGDYGYTF. The chain is built from TRBV30 and TRBJ1-2; D perhaps matches TRBD1 (6 bases). There are 13 residues in the CDR3. In germline, CDR1 is GTSNPN, CDR2 SVGIG (reference sequence). V gave up 4 bases and J gave up 3 bases, with 12 bases separating them.

The rearrangement links TRBV19 to TRBJ1-5; D unclear. Germline CDR1 LNHDA, CDR2 SQIVND (reference sequence). The CDR3 is 14 amino acids. Trimming removed 5 bases at V and 2 bases at J, with 10 bases between. CDR3 protein: CASSLIGGNQPQHF. CDR3 bases: TGTGCCAGTAGTCTGATCGGTGGCAATCAGCCCCAGCATTTT.

The rearrangement links TRBV10-3 to TRBJ2-7, with 12 bases that match TRBD1. The CDR3 has 13 residues. Looked up from germline, CDR1 is ENHRY and CDR2 is SYGVKD. The junction had 6 bases not matched to a gene; V was cut back by 10 bases and J by 5 bases. CDR3: CATAGTGGHEQYF. The CDR3 nucleotides read TGTGCCACCGCCGGGACAGGGGGCCACGAGCAGTACTTC.

The chain couples TRBV4-2 to TRBJ2-1; D might be TRBD2 (6 bases). Deletions cut 0 bases from V and 9 bases from J, with 15 bases between. Germline values: CDR1 LGHNA, CDR2 YNFKEQ. The CDR3 runs to 15 residues. The CDR3 spells CASSQDQEGRREQFF. The CDR3, as DNA: TGTGCCAGCAGCCAAGATCAGGAGGGGAGGCGTGAGCAGTTCTTC.

This rearrangement joins TRBV27 to TRBJ2-3; D is unresolved. The CDR3 extends over 13 amino acids. Trimming removed 6 bases from V and 2 bases from J, with 9 bases in between. Germline V lookup: CDR1 MNHEY, CDR2 SMNVEV (reference sequence). CDR3 residues: CASRTINTDTQYF. The CDR3 region has the DNA TGTGCCAGCAGGACAATAAACACAGATACGCAGTATTTT.

The chain's CDR3 is CATSLTRVYGYTF. CDR3 DNA sequence: TGTGCCACCAGCTTAACCCGGGTCTATGGCTACACCTTC. V and J are TRBV15 and TRBJ1-2, with D unresolved. The germline CDR1 and CDR2 sequences are LNHNV and YYDKDF (reference sequence). This CDR3 has 13 amino acids. The V gene lost 5 bases and the J gene lost 4 bases, with 11 bases spanning the gap.

The chain recombines TRBV4-2 with TRBJ1-4, with a possible D match to TRBD1 (5 bases). Germline V gives CDR1 LGHNA, CDR2 YNFKEQ. V shed 2 bases and J shed 3 bases, with 13 bases lying between them. The CDR3 loop spans 16 amino acids. CDR3 sequence (DNA): TGTGCCAGCAGCCAACAAATCGGGGGGGCTAATGAAAAACTGTTTTTT. Protein: CASSQQIGGANEKLFF.

V and J are TRBV5-8 and TRBJ2-7; the D is unclear. Germline CDR1 reads SGHTS; CDR2 reads YDEGEE. This CDR3 spans 13 amino acids. Between the trimmed V and J ends, which lost 4 bases and 2 bases, there was a span of 10 bases. The CDR3 reads CASSPRHTYEQYF. DNA for the CDR3: TGTGCCAGCAGCCCGCGACATACCTACGAGCAGTACTTC.

This clone was seen more than once but under ten times. The chain employs TRBV7-2 and TRBJ1-1; D call uncertain. Trimming took off 2 bases at V and 1 base at J, with 8 bases between the two ends. The CDR3 totals 14 residues. From germline, CDR1 is SGHTA and CDR2 FQGNSA. CDR3 residues: CASSLKAGNTEAFF. In nucleotides, the CDR3 is TGTGCCAGCAGCTTAAAAGCAGGGAACACTGAAGCTTTCTTT.

The chain is built from TRBV27 and TRBJ2-1, with D perhaps matching TRBD1 (6 bases). V lost 2 bases to trimming and J lost 5 bases, with 19 bases between them. From germline, CDR1 is MNHEY and CDR2 SMNVEV (reference sequence). The CDR3 extends over 17 amino acids. CDR3 residues: CASSLLLGQGNDNEQFF. The CDR3 nucleotides read TGTGCCAGCAGTTTACTATTAGGGCAGGGGAACGACAATGAGCAGTTCTTC.

The V and J genes are TRBV4-1 and TRBJ2-3, with unresolved D. Germline V gives CDR1 MGHRA, CDR2 YSYEKL. V was trimmed by 4 bases and J by 2 bases, leaving 4 bases between them. CDR3 size: 12 residues. CDR3 in amino acids: CASSLSTDTQYF. Here the CDR3 DNA reads TGCGCCAGCAGCCTCTCCACAGATACGCAGTATTTT.

The CDR3 loop reads CASYQGTNTGELFF. As DNA, the CDR3 is TGTGCCAGCTATCAGGGAACGAACACCGGGGAGCTGTTTTTT. The chain uses TRBV6-5 and TRBJ2-2; TRBD1 might be the D (5 bases). V lost 8 bases and J lost 0, with 10 bases in between. Per the germline V gene, CDR1 is MNHEY and CDR2 is SVGAGI. This CDR3 has 14 residues.

V usage is TRBV11-3 and J usage is TRBJ2-5, with TRBD2 identical over 9 bases. Germline V gene lookup returns CDR1 SGHNT and CDR2 YENEEA. The J segment lost 5 bases and the V segment lost 1 base, leaving 11 bases of the junction unmatched. This CDR3 is built from 17 residues. The CDR3 spells CASSLGLRGGLTETQYF. Written as DNA, the CDR3 is TGTGCCAGCAGCTTAGGGTTGCGGGGGGGCTTAACGGAGACCCAGTACTTC. Combining the CDR3 with reference TRBV11-3 and TRBJ2-5 gives the whole variable domain EAGVVQSPRYKIIEKKQPVAFWCNPISGHNTLYWYLQNLGQGPELLIRYENEEAVDDSQLPKDRFSAERLKGVDSTLKIQPAELGDSAVYLCASSLGLRGGLTETQYFGPGTRLLVL.

The J gene is TRBJ2-1, the V gene TRBV11-1; 14 nucleotides match TRBD2. The CDR3 loop spans 15 amino acids. Germline assignment: CDR1 SGHAT and CDR2 FQDESV (reference sequence). The ends lost 5 bases at V and 6 bases at J; junction bases unmatched: 3. CDR3 DNA: TGTGCCAGCAGCCTAGGACTAGCGGGGGGCAATGAGCAGTTCTTC. As protein: CASSLGLAGGNEQFF.

This chain uses TRBV11-3 with TRBJ1-1; D is perhaps TRBD1 (5 bases). Germline assignment: CDR1 SGHNT and CDR2 YENEEA. Trimming pared 5 bases from V and 0 bases from J, leaving 13 bases between. The CDR3 length is 15 residues. CDR3 region: CASSREGRVNTEAFF. As DNA, the CDR3 is TGTGCCAGCAGCCGGGAGGGCAGGGTGAACACTGAAGCTTTCTTT.